This TCR beta chain originates from a study of CD8 T cells in Susac syndrome. V was shortened by 2 bases and J by 8 bases, with 18 bases between the two germline ends. This CDR3 region has 15 residues. Germline CDR1 LGHDT, CDR2 YNNKEL (reference sequence). An input of roughly 0.45 to 1 ug of RNA was subjected to reverse transcription using random hexamers. TCRdb recomputed calls from the immunoSEQ multiplex PCR reads with MiXCR, one row per CDR3 protein. The sample carries roughly 180,000 distinct CDR3 sequences, about 95% recorded once. This receptor was identified in a human donor in good health. This chain links TRBV3-1 with TRBJ1-2, with D perhaps matching TRBD1 (5 bases). Sequenced sample: CD4+ T cells from PBMCs. The CDR3 nucleotides are TGTGCCAGCAGCCAACTGTCGGACGGCGGGGGAGGCTACACCTTC. Amino acids: CASSQLSDGGGGYTF.